This TCR beta chain was sequenced during a study of blood T cell repertoires in COVID-19 (dated by TCRdb to 2018 to 2020). Regarding the complete study: The collaborator samples originated in the United States, Italy and Spain and spanned the acute and convalescent phases of COVID-19. Deeply sampled blood TCRbeta repertoires from subjects exposed to, actively infected with, or recovered from COVID-19 were included in the dataset. The material from the prospective study consisted of cDNA or gDNA derived from T cells, B-cell-depleted T cells, or PBMCs. The samples were drawn from the first 160 participants of the ongoing ImmuneRACE study and from more than 1,000 subjects provided by 6 global collaborators. The repertoires were made available in a free public database intended to serve as a resource for research on the immune response to SARS-CoV-2. Sample metadata almost always included a de-identified subject ID, COVID-19 status, age in years and sex. HLA class I and class II types, where available, came from metadata supplied by the sample provider rather than from assay-based typing.

Study-level results and caveats: How much clinical and demographic metadata was included differed by source and by participant, and the metadata was provided uncurated.

TCRbeta CDR3 regions were amplified from genomic DNA by means of the immunoSEQ Assay, a bias-controlled multiplex PCR. For the original study's pipeline: The number of nucleated cells in each sample was estimated by amplification of reference gene primers within the assay. To quantify the absolute abundance of each unique TCRbeta CDR3 rearrangement, sequence reads were collapsed and filtered. For each sample, productive Simpson clonality was calculated as the square root of Simpson's diversity index over productive rearrangements. TCRdb holds this immuneACCESS table with in-frame rearrangements only. Some clones are missing; in checked studies, unresolved V genes explain under half, and the rest has no known cause. V, J and clone size were drawn from that table, and D and trimming were deduced from the DNA. The sample table records some 180,000 clones; more than 80% of these occur just once. The leading ten clones occupy approximately 9.9% of the sample.

As regards this clone: Its antigen specificity is not known. No much larger clone exists at a distance of one base, and base qualities are not known.

V lost 3 bases and J lost 10 bases, and the count of bases not matched to a germline gene is 7. CDR3 length: 15 amino acids, cysteine to phenylalanine. Only CDR3 DNA remains: 45 bases, in frame from the first base. The germline V gene (reference sequence) sets CDR1 to LGHDT and CDR2 to YNNKEL. At one collaborating source in Seattle, patients were enrolled during active infection and were followed longitudinally through the course of disease. Whole blood was collected in K2EDTA tubes by collaborating institutions according to the institutions' own protocols. For TCRbeta analysis, collaborators shipped samples in one of three forms: frozen whole blood, isolated PBMCs, or DNA extracted from either of those sample types.

Sequencing was carried out using peripheral blood. The TCR sequence derives from a woman in her thirties or forties with COVID-19, enrolled during active disease. In this chain, TRBV3-1 (or the pseudogene TRBV3-2) is recombined with TRBJ2-1; a stretch of 12 junction bases matches TRBD2. DNA sequence: TGTGCCAGCAGCCAGCTAGCGGGGGGGCCAGGGGAGCAGTTCTTC. It codes for CASSQLAGGPGEQFF.